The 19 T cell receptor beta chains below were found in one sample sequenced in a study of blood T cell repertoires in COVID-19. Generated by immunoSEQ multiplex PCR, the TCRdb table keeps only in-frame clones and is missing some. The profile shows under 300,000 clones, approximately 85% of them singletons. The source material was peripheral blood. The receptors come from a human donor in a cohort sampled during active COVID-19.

CDR3 region: CASSSVDSSGNTIYF. The CDR3 nucleotides are TGTGCCAGCAGTTCCGTGGACAGCTCTGGAAACACCATATATTTT. The V and J genes are TRBV6-2 or TRBV6-3 and TRBJ1-3; D might be TRBD1 (6 bases). The CDR3 is 15 amino acids. Per the germline V gene, CDR1 is MNHEY and CDR2 is SVGEGT. Trimming stripped 4 bases from V and 0 bases from J, with 10 bases between.

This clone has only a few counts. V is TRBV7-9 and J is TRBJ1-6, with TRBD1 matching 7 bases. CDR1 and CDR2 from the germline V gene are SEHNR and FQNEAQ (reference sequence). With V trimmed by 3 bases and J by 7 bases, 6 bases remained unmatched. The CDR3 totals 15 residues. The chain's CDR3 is CASSFDRAGNSPLHF. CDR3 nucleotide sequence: TGTGCCAGCAGCTTTGACAGGGCTGGAAATTCACCCCTCCACTTT.

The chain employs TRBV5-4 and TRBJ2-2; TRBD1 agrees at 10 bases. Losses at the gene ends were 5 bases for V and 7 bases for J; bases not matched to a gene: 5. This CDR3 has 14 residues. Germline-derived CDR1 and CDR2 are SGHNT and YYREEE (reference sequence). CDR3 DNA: TGTGCCAGCAGTCCGGGACAGGGGATCGGGGAGCTGTTTTTT. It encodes CASSPGQGIGELFF. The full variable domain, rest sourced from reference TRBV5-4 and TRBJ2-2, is ETGVTQSPTHLIKTRGQQVTLRCSSQSGHNTVSWYQQALGQGPQFIFQYYREEENGRGNFPPRFSGLQFPNYSSELNVNALELDDSALYLCASSPGQGIGELFFGEGSRLTVL.

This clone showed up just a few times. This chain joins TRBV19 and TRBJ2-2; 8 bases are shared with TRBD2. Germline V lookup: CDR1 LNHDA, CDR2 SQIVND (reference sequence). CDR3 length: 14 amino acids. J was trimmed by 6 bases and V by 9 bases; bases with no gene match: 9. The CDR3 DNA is TGTGCCAGCGGGGGGGCGAACTATCCCGGGGAGCTGTTTTTT. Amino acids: CASGGANYPGELFF.

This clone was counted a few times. CDR3 in DNA: TGTGCCAGCAGTTCGACAGGGGTCTACGAGCAGTACTTC. Its protein is CASSSTGVYEQYF. The chain recombines TRBV11-2 with TRBJ2-7; 8 bases map to TRBD1. The J segment lost 3 bases and the V segment lost 6 bases, leaving 4 bases of the junction unmatched. The CDR3 spans 13 residues. CDR1 is SGHAT and CDR2 is FQNNGV in the germline V gene.

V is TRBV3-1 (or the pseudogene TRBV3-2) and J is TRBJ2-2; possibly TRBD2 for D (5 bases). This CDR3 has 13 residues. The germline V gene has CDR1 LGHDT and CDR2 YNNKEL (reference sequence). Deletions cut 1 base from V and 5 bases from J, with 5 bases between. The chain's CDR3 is CASSQGRTGELFF. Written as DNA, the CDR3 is TGTGCCAGCAGCCAAGGGAGGACCGGGGAGCTGTTTTTT.

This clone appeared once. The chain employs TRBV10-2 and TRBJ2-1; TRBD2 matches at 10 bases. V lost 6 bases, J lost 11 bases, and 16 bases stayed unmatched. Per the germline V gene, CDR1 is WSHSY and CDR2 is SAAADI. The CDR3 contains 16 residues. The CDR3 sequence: CASRKSGTSAVYKQFF. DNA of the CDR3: TGCGCCAGCAGGAAATCCGGGACTAGCGCGGTTTATAAGCAGTTCTTC.

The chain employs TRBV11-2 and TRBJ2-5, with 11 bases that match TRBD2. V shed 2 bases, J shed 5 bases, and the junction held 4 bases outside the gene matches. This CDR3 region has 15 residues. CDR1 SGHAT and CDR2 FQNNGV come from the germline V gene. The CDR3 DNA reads TGTGCCAGCAGCTTATTAGCGGGAGGGCCCGAGACCCAGTACTTC. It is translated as CASSLLAGGPETQYF.

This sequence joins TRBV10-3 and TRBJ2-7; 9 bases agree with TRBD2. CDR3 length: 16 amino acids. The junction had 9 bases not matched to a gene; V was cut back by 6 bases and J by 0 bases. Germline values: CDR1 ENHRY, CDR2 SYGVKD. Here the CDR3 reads CAIRDIAGASSYEQYF. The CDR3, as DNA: TGTGCCATCAGGGATATAGCGGGAGCCAGCTCCTACGAGCAGTACTTC.

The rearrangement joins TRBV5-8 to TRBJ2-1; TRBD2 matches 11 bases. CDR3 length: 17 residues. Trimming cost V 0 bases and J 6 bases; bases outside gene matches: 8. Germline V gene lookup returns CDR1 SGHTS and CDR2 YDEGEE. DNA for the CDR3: TGTGCCAGCAGCTTGGCCCACCTAGCGGGAGGATCCAATGAGCAGTTCTTC. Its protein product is CASSLAHLAGGSNEQFF.

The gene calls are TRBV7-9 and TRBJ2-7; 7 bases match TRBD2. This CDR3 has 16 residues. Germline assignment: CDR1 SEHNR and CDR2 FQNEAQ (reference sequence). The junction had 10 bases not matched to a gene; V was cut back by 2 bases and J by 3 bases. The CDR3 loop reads CASSLPREVGRYEQYF. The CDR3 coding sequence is TGTGCCAGCAGCTTACCCCGGGAGGTCGGCCGCTACGAGCAGTACTTC.

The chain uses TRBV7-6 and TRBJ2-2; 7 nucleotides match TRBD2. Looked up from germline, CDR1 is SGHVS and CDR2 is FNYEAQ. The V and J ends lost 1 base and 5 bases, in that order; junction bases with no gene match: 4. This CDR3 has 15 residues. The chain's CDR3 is CASSLGSGGTGELFF. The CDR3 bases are TGTGCCAGCAGCTTAGGATCGGGGGGAACCGGGGAGCTGTTTTTT. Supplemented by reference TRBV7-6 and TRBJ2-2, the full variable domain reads GAGVSQSPRYKVTKRGQDVALRCDPISGHVSLYWYRQALGQGPEFLTYFNYEAQQDKSGLPNDRFSAERPEGSISTLTIQRTEQRDSAMYRCASSLGSGGTGELFFGEGSRLTVL.

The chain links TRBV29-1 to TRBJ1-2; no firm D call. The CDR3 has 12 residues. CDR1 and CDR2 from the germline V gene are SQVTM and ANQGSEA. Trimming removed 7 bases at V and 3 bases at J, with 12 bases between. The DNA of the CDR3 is TGCAGCGCCCCTAGGAGCGACTATGGCTACACCTTC. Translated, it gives CSAPRSDYGYTF.

The CDR3 DNA reads as TGTGCCAGTAGTAAAGGGGGACTAGCGGGAGGGGGTCGGCAAGAGACCCAGTACTTC. It codes for CASSKGGLAGGGRQETQYF. The V and J genes are TRBV19 and TRBJ2-5; the match to TRBD2 covers 16 bases. CDR3 length: 19 residues. Germline CDR1 reads LNHDA; CDR2 reads SQIVND (reference sequence). V was pared by 4 bases and J by 2 bases, with 10 bases of the junction left unmatched.

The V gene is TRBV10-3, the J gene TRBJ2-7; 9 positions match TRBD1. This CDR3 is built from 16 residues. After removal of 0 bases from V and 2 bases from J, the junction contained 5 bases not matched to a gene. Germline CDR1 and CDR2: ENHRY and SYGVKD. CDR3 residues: CAISESWGQGTYEQYF. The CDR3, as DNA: TGTGCCATCAGTGAGTCGTGGGGACAGGGAACCTACGAGCAGTACTTC.

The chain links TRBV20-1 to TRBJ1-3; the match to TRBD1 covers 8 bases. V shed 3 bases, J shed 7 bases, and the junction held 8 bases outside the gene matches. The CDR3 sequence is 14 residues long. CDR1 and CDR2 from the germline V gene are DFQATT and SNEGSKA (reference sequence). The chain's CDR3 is CSASTGGIRNTIYF. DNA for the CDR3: TGCAGTGCTAGTACAGGGGGGATAAGGAACACCATATATTTT.

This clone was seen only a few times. The CDR3 DNA is TGTGCCAGCAGTTACTCGACAGATCACTATGGCTACACCTTC. Amino acid sequence: CASSYSTDHYGYTF. This rearrangement joins TRBV6-5 to TRBJ1-2; TRBD1 is a possible D gene (5 bases). Trimming cost V 0 bases and J 3 bases, with 8 bases left between them. The CDR3 is made up of 14 amino acids. Germline V lookup: CDR1 MNHEY, CDR2 SVGAGI.

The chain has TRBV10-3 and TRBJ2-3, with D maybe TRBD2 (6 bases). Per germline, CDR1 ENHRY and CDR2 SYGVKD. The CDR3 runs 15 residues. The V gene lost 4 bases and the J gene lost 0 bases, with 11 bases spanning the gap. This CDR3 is CAISGAGGSTDTQYF. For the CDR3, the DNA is TGTGCCATCAGTGGAGCTGGGGGGAGCACAGATACGCAGTATTTT.

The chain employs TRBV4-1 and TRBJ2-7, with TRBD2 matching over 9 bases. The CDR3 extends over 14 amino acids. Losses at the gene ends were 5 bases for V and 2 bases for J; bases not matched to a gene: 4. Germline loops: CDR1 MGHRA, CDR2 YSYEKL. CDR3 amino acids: CASSLTSGTYEQYF. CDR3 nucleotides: TGCGCCAGCAGCTTGACTAGCGGTACCTACGAGCAGTACTTC.